The clone carrying this T cell receptor beta chain was observed many times. These data originate in a study of low-dose radiotherapy and immunotherapy resistance in tumors. Alpha- and beta-chain coverage of first-strand cDNA came from TRAV- and TRBV-specific primers. TCRs underwent 15 to 25 PCR cycles of amplification with a constant-region primer and V-primer adapter. One entry per CDR3 protein, called by TCRdb with MiXCR from the reads. The sample has 55,000 to 65,000 distinct CDR3 sequences; roughly 29% are singletons. This CDR3 is 14 amino acids long. The V gene lost 9 bases and the J gene lost 5 bases, with 20 bases spanning the gap. Germline V CDR1 and CDR2: MDHEN, SYDVKM. The time point here: before trial treatment. All of the donors were given nivolumab, ipilimumab, aspirin, low-dose cyclophosphamide and low-dose radiotherapy as part of RACIN, a single-arm trial.

The chain carries TRBV28 and TRBJ2-7; perhaps D is TRBD1 or TRBD2 (5 bases each). The clonotype originates from a male donor with rectosigmoid adenocarcinoma. The sample consisted of PBMCs, taken before treatment. The CDR3 coding sequence is TGTGCCAGTAAGGTCGGGACCTCCAGGAACGAGCAGTACTTC. This codes for CASKVGTSRNEQYF.